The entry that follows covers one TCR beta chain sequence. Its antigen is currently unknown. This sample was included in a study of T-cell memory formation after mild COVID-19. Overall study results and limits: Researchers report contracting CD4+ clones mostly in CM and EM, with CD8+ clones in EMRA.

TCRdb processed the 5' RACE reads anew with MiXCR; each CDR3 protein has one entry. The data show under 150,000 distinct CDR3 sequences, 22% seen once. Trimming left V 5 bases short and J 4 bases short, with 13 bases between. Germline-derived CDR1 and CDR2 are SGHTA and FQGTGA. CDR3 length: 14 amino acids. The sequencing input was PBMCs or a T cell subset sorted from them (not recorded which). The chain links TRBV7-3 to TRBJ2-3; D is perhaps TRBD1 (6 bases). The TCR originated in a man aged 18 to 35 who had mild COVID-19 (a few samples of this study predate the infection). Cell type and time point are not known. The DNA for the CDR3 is TGTGCCAGCAGCGCGGAACAGGGACCAGATACGCAGTATTTT. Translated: CASSAEQGPDTQYF.